Below are 30 T cell receptor beta chains sequenced from a single sample in a study of brain T cells in children with intractable seizures. The data were produced by immunoSEQ multiplex PCR, yet TCRdb's version contains in-frame clones alone and is incomplete. The sample consists of 78,000 or so clones, about 90% of them appearing once. This specimen consisted of peripheral blood, obtained at surgery. These TCRs come from a girl aged 2 to 9 with Rasmussen encephalitis and intractable seizures.

This sequence joins TRBV7-9 and TRBJ1-6; no clear D. Germline V gene sequence: CDR1 SEHNR, CDR2 FQNEAQ (reference sequence). Deletions cut 1 base from V and 8 bases from J, with 6 bases between. The CDR3 runs 13 residues. CDR3 bases: TGTGCCAGCAGCTTAGTCGGGGATTCACCCCTCCACTTT. Residues: CASSLVGDSPLHF.

The chain joins TRBV14 to TRBJ2-7; perhaps TRBD2 as D (6 bases). The ends were cut back, 0 bases at V and 0 bases at J, with 9 bases in the middle. The CDR3 has 15 amino acids. The germline V gene has CDR1 SGHDN and CDR2 FVKESK. CDR3 region: CASSQELLASYEQYF. CDR3 DNA sequence: TGTGCCAGCAGCCAAGAGTTACTAGCCTCCTACGAGCAGTACTTC.

V usage is TRBV27 and J usage is TRBJ1-6; D possibly corresponds to TRBD1 (6 bases). The CDR3 sequence is 14 residues long. Between the trimmed V and J ends, which lost 3 bases and 10 bases, there was a span of 13 bases. Germline V gene data show CDR1 as MNHEY and CDR2 as SMNVEV (reference sequence). This CDR3 is CASSLYRVDSPLHF. In DNA, the CDR3 is TGTGCCAGCAGTTTGTACAGGGTCGACTCACCCCTCCACTTT.

This chain connects TRBV7-3 to TRBJ2-5, with unresolved D. Germline V gene sequence: CDR1 SGHTA, CDR2 FQGTGA. Trimming removed 2 bases from V and 1 base from J, with 8 bases in between. The CDR3 spans 14 residues. The CDR3 sequence is CASSLWLPQETQYF. CDR3 coding DNA: TGTGCCAGCAGCTTATGGCTCCCCCAAGAGACCCAGTACTTC.

This chain joins TRBV7-2 and TRBJ1-5; TRBD1 matches at 9 bases. The CDR3 covers 16 residues. Germline V lookup: CDR1 SGHTA, CDR2 FQGNSA. After removal of 5 bases from V and 2 bases from J, the junction contained 7 bases not matched to a gene. In DNA form, the CDR3 reads TGTGCCAGCAGCCCGGGACAGGGAGGGGGCAATCAGCCCCAGCATTTT. It specifies CASSPGQGGGNQPQHF.

The chain recombines TRBV6-4 with TRBJ2-7; D tentatively reads TRBD1 or TRBD2 (5 bases each). Germline V gives CDR1 MRHNA, CDR2 SNTAGT. V was trimmed by 6 bases and J by 0 bases, leaving 15 bases between them. The CDR3 covers 15 residues. In nucleotides, the CDR3 is TGTGCCAGCAGGGGGGTGTCTCTAAGCTCCTACGAGCAGTACTTC. Translated: CASRGVSLSSYEQYF.

The chain is built from TRBV5-4 and TRBJ2-2, with D possibly TRBD1 on 5 matching bases. This CDR3 is built from 16 residues. CDR1 SGHNT and CDR2 YYREEE come from the germline V gene (reference sequence). V gave up 4 bases and J gave up 7 bases, with 20 bases separating them. In DNA, the CDR3 is TGTGCCAGCAGCGGGCCGACAGAGTACGTCGGCGGGGAGCTGTTTTTT. It yields the protein CASSGPTEYVGGELFF.

This rearrangement joins TRBV15 to TRBJ1-5; maybe TRBD1 (6 bases). V shed 1 base and J shed 5 bases, with 9 bases lying between them. Germline CDR1 LNHNV, CDR2 YYDKDF (reference sequence). The CDR3 runs to 14 residues. This CDR3 is CATSRVGGHQPQHF. CDR3 sequence (DNA): TGTGCCACCAGCAGAGTCGGGGGCCATCAGCCCCAGCATTTT.

V gene TRBV10-1 combines with J gene TRBJ2-5; the match to TRBD2 covers 8 bases. The CDR3 extends over 14 amino acids. Germline V gene sequence: CDR1 WNHNN, CDR2 SYGVQD (reference sequence). After removal of 5 bases from V and 2 bases from J, the junction contained 4 bases not matched to a gene. Here the CDR3 DNA reads TGCGCCAGCAGTAACGGGGGGGCTCAAGAGACCCAGTACTTC. This encodes CASSNGGAQETQYF.

The chain has TRBV11-2 and TRBJ2-2; tentatively, D is TRBD1 (5 bases). The CDR3 length is 15 residues. Trimming removed 2 bases from V and 4 bases from J, with 11 bases in between. Germline V CDR1 and CDR2: SGHAT, FQNNGV. This CDR3 is CASSLKGRSTGELFF. CDR3 in DNA: TGTGCCAGCAGCTTAAAGGGGCGCAGCACCGGGGAGCTGTTTTTT.

CDR3 in amino acids: CASSWFYGYTF. The CDR3 nucleotides read TGTGCCAGCAGCTGGTTCTATGGCTACACCTTC. The chain has TRBV5-6 and TRBJ1-2; no clear D gene. The CDR3 runs to 11 residues. Germline lookup yields CDR1 SGHDT and CDR2 YYEEEE. V lost 3 bases and J 4 bases, leaving 4 bases between the germline ends.

The chain carries TRBV27 and TRBJ2-1, with TRBD1 matching over 10 bases. J gave up 10 bases and V 2 bases, and 8 bases lay outside the gene matches. CDR1 and CDR2 (germline): MNHEY, SMNVEV (reference sequence). This CDR3 is built from 15 residues. CDR3 protein: CASSLTGTGVREQFF. CDR3 sequence (DNA): TGTGCCAGCAGTTTAACGGGGACAGGGGTAAGGGAGCAGTTCTTC.

The gene calls are TRBV24-1 and TRBJ2-7; D perhaps matches TRBD1 (5 bases). V was pared by 3 bases and J by 2 bases, with 10 bases between. Germline V gene lookup returns CDR1 KGHDR and CDR2 SFDVKD. The CDR3 extends over 14 amino acids. The CDR3, as DNA: TGTGCCACCAGTGATCGACAGACAGCCTACGAGCAGTACTTC. Translated, it gives CATSDRQTAYEQYF.

V and J are TRBV7-3 and TRBJ2-1, with TRBD2 matching 8 bases. Germline assignment: CDR1 SGHTA and CDR2 FQGTGA. The J segment lost 4 bases and the V segment lost 6 bases, leaving 5 bases of the junction unmatched. The CDR3 runs 14 residues. CDR3 bases: TGTGCCAGCAGGGCGGGGGGTTCGTACAATGAGCAGTTCTTC. Translating gives CASRAGGSYNEQFF.

The rearrangement links TRBV2 to TRBJ1-5; D unresolved. This CDR3 comprises 17 residues. Germline-derived CDR1 and CDR2 are SNHLY and FYNNEI. V shed 8 bases and J shed 2 bases, with 22 bases lying between them. CDR3 bases: TGTGCCAGCGGCGCCGGGCCCACCCTAGTTGGCAATCAGCCCCAGCATTTT. Its translation: CASGAGPTLVGNQPQHF.

V gene TRBV9 combines with J gene TRBJ2-2; unclear D gene. The CDR3 covers 17 residues. The V end lost 4 bases, the J end lost 0 bases, and 16 bases lay between the germline ends. From germline, CDR1 is SGDLS and CDR2 YYNGEE. The CDR3 sequence: CASSSRRERANTGELFF. The CDR3 nucleotides are TGTGCCAGCAGCTCCCGCCGCGAAAGGGCGAACACCGGGGAGCTGTTTTTT.

The V gene is TRBV5-1, the J gene TRBJ2-1; D is unclear. Germline V gene data show CDR1 as SGHRS and CDR2 as YFSETQ. The CDR3 spans 11 residues. V was cut by 6 bases and J by 4 bases, with 5 bases left in between. The DNA for the CDR3 is TGCGCCAGCAAACAGTACAATGAGCAGTTCTTC. This translates into CASKQYNEQFF.

The V call is TRBV3-1 (or the pseudogene TRBV3-2), the J call TRBJ2-5; TRBD2 matches at 12 bases. The CDR3 loop spans 16 amino acids. Trimming cost V 4 bases and J 14 bases; bases outside gene matches: 17. Germline V lookup: CDR1 LGHDT, CDR2 YNNKEL (reference sequence). The CDR3 protein is CASSRNGLAGGPVYYF. In nucleotides, the CDR3 is TGTGCCAGCAGCCGTAACGGCCTAGCGGGAGGGCCGGTCTATTACTTC.

The gene calls are TRBV5-1 and TRBJ2-1, with 7 bases fitting TRBD1. CDR3 size: 18 residues. In germline, CDR1 is SGHRS, CDR2 YFSETQ. Trimming removed 4 bases from V and 0 bases from J; junction bases left unmatched: 13. The CDR3 nucleotides read TGCGCCAGCAGCCCGGGACAGCAACTAGACCTCTCCTACAATGAGCAGTTCTTC. It codes for CASSPGQQLDLSYNEQFF.

This clone was seen a single time. The J gene is TRBJ1-6, the V gene TRBV6-5; a possible D gene is TRBD1 (6 bases). The CDR3 extends over 14 amino acids. Germline V gene lookup returns CDR1 MNHEY and CDR2 SVGAGI. Trimming cost V 6 bases and J 9 bases, with 15 bases left between them. The DNA for the CDR3 is TGTGCCAGCAGAGACAGGTTGGGTGGTTCACCCCTCCACTTT. It is translated as CASRDRLGGSPLHF.

The CDR3: CASSQDWEMGDNSPLHF. The CDR3 DNA is TGTGCCAGCAGCCAAGATTGGGAAATGGGAGACAATTCACCCCTCCACTTT. The gene calls are TRBV3-1 (or the pseudogene TRBV3-2) and TRBJ1-6; no definite D call. The V end was cut by 0 bases, the J end by 7 bases, with 16 bases between. Germline V gives CDR1 LGHDT, CDR2 YNNKEL (reference sequence). The CDR3 covers 17 residues.

The V and J genes are TRBV29-1 and TRBJ1-2; the match to TRBD1 covers 9 bases. The CDR3 is 15 amino acids. The germline CDR1 and CDR2 sequences are SQVTM and ANQGSEA. With 6 bases clipped from V and 2 bases from J, the junction kept 10 bases outside the gene matches. The CDR3 region is CSVLPGTGRNYGYTF. CDR3 DNA sequence: TGCAGCGTGCTCCCCGGGACAGGGAGGAACTATGGCTACACCTTC.

The J gene is TRBJ1-2, the V gene TRBV6-5, with D unresolved. CDR1 and CDR2 from the germline V gene are MNHEY and SVGAGI. The germline V and J ends were trimmed by 3 bases and 2 bases, with 13 bases remaining between them. The CDR3 consists of 15 residues. CDR3 protein: CASSYRNDVNYGYTF. CDR3 in DNA: TGTGCCAGCAGTTATAGAAACGATGTCAACTATGGCTACACCTTC.

The V gene is TRBV2, the J gene TRBJ1-6, with a tentative D call TRBD1 (5 bases). Germline V gene lookup returns CDR1 SNHLY and CDR2 FYNNEI. CDR3 length equals 15 residues. The V end lost 10 bases, the J end lost 0 bases, and 13 bases lay between the germline ends. The CDR3 nucleotides are TGTGCCACTGCGGGGGGGAGCTCCTATAATTCACCCCTCCACTTT. Its translation: CATAGGSSYNSPLHF.

CDR3 amino acids: CASSEKAGVGQYF. The CDR3 DNA is TGTGCCAGCAGTGAAAAGGCAGGGGTAGGGCAGTACTTC. The chain has TRBV6-1 and TRBJ2-7, with D possibly TRBD1 on 6 matching bases. Germline CDR1 reads MNHNS; CDR2 reads SASEGT. The CDR3 has 13 amino acids. The V end lost 2 bases, the J end lost 9 bases, and 14 bases lay between the germline ends.

V usage is TRBV2 and J usage is TRBJ2-1; perhaps TRBD1 as D (6 bases). Trimming left V 6 bases short and J 5 bases short, with 14 bases between. Germline values: CDR1 SNHLY, CDR2 FYNNEI. The length of the CDR3 is 14 residues. The CDR3 reads CASRGTGLNNEQFF. DNA of the CDR3: TGTGCCAGCAGGGGCACAGGGCTAAACAATGAGCAGTTCTTC.

This clone has only one observation. V usage is TRBV28 and J usage is TRBJ2-1, with D tentatively TRBD1 or TRBD2 (5 bases each). The V and J ends lost 5 bases and 0 bases respectively, with 17 bases between them. The V gene's germline CDR1 is MDHEN and CDR2 SYDVKM. The CDR3 covers 17 residues. The CDR3 region is CASSPPGPRASYNEQFF. The CDR3 nucleotides read TGTGCCAGCAGTCCGCCGGGACCCCGGGCCTCCTACAATGAGCAGTTCTTC.

The rearrangement links TRBV25-1 to TRBJ2-5; D is perhaps TRBD1 or TRBD2 (5 bases each). Per germline, CDR1 MGHDK and CDR2 SYGVNS. This CDR3 is built from 11 residues. Trimming left V 9 bases short and J 7 bases short, with 12 bases between. The CDR3 protein is CASSPGGTQYF. The CDR3 coding sequence is TGTGCCAGTTCCCCTGGGGGGACCCAGTACTTC.

The chain is built from TRBV28 and TRBJ1-5, with D uncertain. The CDR3 covers 14 residues. CDR1 MDHEN and CDR2 SYDVKM come from the germline V gene. The V and J ends lost 6 bases and 3 bases respectively, with 12 bases between them. CDR3 sequence reads: CASSGGQLNQPQHF. CDR3 DNA sequence: TGTGCCAGCAGCGGTGGGCAGCTCAATCAGCCCCAGCATTTT.

This clone has just one count. The J gene is TRBJ1-2, the V gene TRBV27, with a tentative D call TRBD1 (6 bases). The CDR3 has 15 amino acids. The V and J ends lost 5 bases and 4 bases respectively, with 17 bases between them. Germline-derived CDR1 and CDR2 are MNHEY and SMNVEV (reference sequence). The CDR3 loop reads CASSSRGQTIYGYTF. DNA for the CDR3: TGTGCCAGCAGTAGCCGTGGACAGACAATCTATGGCTACACCTTC.